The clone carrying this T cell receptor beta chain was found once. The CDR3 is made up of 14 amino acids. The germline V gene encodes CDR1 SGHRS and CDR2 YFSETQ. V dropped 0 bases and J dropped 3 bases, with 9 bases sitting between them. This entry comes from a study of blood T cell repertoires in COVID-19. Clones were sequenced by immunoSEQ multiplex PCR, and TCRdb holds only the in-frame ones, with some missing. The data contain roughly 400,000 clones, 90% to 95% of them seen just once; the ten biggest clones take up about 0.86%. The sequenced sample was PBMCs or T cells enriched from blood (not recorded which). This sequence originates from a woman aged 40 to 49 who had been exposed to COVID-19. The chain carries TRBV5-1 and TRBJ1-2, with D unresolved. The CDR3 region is CASSLGIRDYGYTF. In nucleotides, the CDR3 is TGCGCCAGCAGCTTGGGCATTCGGGACTATGGCTACACCTTC. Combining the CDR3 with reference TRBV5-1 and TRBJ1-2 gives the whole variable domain KAGVTQTPRYLIKTRGQQVTLSCSPISGHRSVSWYQQTPGQGLQFLFEYFSETQRNKGNFPGRFSGRQFSNSRSEMNVSTLELGDSALYLCASSLGIRDYGYTFGSGTRLTVV.